Each of the 24 T cell receptor beta chains below was sequenced from the same sample in a study of Ad26.COV2.S vaccination and SARS-CoV-2 variants. Method: immunoSEQ multiplex PCR; TCRdb's copy keeps in-frame clones and lacks some. The sample includes 200,000 to 300,000 clones, roughly 87% seen only once; the top ten take nearly 3%. Described treatment: roughly 20 received Ad26.COV2.S at low or high dose, single or two shots; 5 received placebo; per-sample allocation not given. Sampling was performed 63 days after the first vaccine or placebo injection. Sample: peripheral blood, taken in a trial of Ad26.COV2.S vaccine versus placebo. Source of these receptors: a person between 18 and 65 years old who received the Ad26.COV2.S COVID-19 vaccine or a placebo.

V gene TRBV2 combines with J gene TRBJ2-2; 12 bases line up with TRBD2. Per germline, CDR1 SNHLY and CDR2 FYNNEI. V shed 6 bases, J shed 7 bases, and the junction held 9 bases outside the gene matches. This CDR3 is 16 amino acids long. In nucleotides, the CDR3 is TGTGCCAGCAGCCTACTAGCGGGGGGTGTAGGCGGGGAGCTGTTTTTT. This translates into CASSLLAGGVGGELFF. Combining the CDR3 with reference TRBV2 and TRBJ2-2 gives the whole variable domain EPEVTQTPSHQVTQMGQEVILRCVPISNHLYFYWYRQILGQKVEFLVSFYNNEISEKSEIFDDQFSVERPDGSNFTLKIRSTKLEDSAMYFCASSLLAGGVGGELFFGEGSRLTVL.

CDR3 in DNA: TGTGCCAGCAGTTACTCCCCAGAAAACACAGATACGCAGTATTTT. Protein: CASSYSPENTDTQYF. The genes are TRBV6-2 or TRBV6-3 and TRBJ2-3; D is unclear. CDR1 is MNHEY and CDR2 is SVGEGT in the germline V gene. The length of the CDR3 is 15 residues. V was cut by 0 bases and J by 2 bases, with 9 bases left in between.

CDR3 coding DNA: TGTGCCAGCAGCCACTCCCTAGGGGGTGAGCAGTTCTTC. This encodes CASSHSLGGEQFF. The chain links TRBV3-1 (or the pseudogene TRBV3-2) to TRBJ2-1; the D gene is possibly TRBD1 (6 bases). This CDR3 has 13 amino acids. Germline loops: CDR1 LGHDT, CDR2 YNNKEL (reference sequence). V lost 3 bases and J lost 9, with 12 bases in between.

This chain links TRBV27 with TRBJ1-1; D ambiguous. In germline, CDR1 is MNHEY, CDR2 SMNVEV (reference sequence). The ends were cut back, 5 bases at V and 4 bases at J, with 11 bases in the middle. This CDR3 has 13 residues. The CDR3, as DNA: TGTGCCAGCAGTGCGGTACCCCTCACTGAAGCTTTCTTT. It is translated as CASSAVPLTEAFF.

The chain employs TRBV12-5 and TRBJ1-1, with a tentative D call TRBD1 (6 bases). Germline V gene sequence: CDR1 LGHNT, CDR2 FRNRAP. Trimming removed 0 bases at V and 1 base at J, with 15 bases between. There are 17 residues in the CDR3. The CDR3 spells CASGLVMGRGENTEAFF. As DNA, the CDR3 is TGTGCTAGTGGTTTGGTAATGGGCAGGGGCGAGAACACTGAAGCTTTCTTT.

V gene TRBV12-3 or TRBV12-4 combines with J gene TRBJ2-7, with 7 bases aligning to TRBD1. The CDR3 length is 13 residues. Trimming took 5 bases from V and 3 from J; bases not matched to a gene: 4. The CDR3, as DNA: TGTGCCAGCAGTCAGACAGGGATCTACGAGCAGTACGTC. As protein: CASSQTGIYEQYV.

The V call is TRBV6-4, the J call TRBJ1-1; D uncertain. Per germline, CDR1 MRHNA and CDR2 SNTAGT. The CDR3 has 15 amino acids. V shed 5 bases and J shed 5 bases, with 18 bases lying between them. In DNA form, the CDR3 reads TGTGCCAGCAGTCCGGACCACATGTTGGGAACTGAAGCTTTCTTT. Translating gives CASSPDHMLGTEAFF.

The rearrangement links TRBV7-3 to TRBJ1-6; D is uncertain. Between the trimmed V and J ends, which lost 5 bases and 7 bases, there was a span of 12 bases. The CDR3 totals 14 residues. In germline, CDR1 is SGHTA, CDR2 FQGTGA. The DNA for the CDR3 is TGTGCCAGCAGCCCCTACGGACCGAATTCACCCCTCCACTTT. This translates into CASSPYGPNSPLHF.

This clone was seen only once. This chain uses TRBV7-9 with TRBJ1-2, with D possibly being TRBD1 (6 bases). This CDR3 is 14 amino acids long. With 5 bases removed from V and 3 bases from J, the gap between germline ends came to 13 bases. Germline CDR1 reads SEHNR; CDR2 reads FQNEAQ (reference sequence). This chain's CDR3 is CASSATGIHYGYTF. The CDR3 coding sequence is TGTGCCAGCAGCGCTACAGGGATTCACTATGGCTACACCTTC.

The chain uses TRBV9 and TRBJ2-5; 8 bases match TRBD1. The CDR3 is made up of 17 amino acids. V lost 4 bases, J lost 4 bases, and 15 bases stayed unmatched. Germline CDR1 reads SGDLS; CDR2 reads YYNGEE. CDR3 loop: CASSPGLWTGPPETQYF. The CDR3 DNA is TGTGCCAGCAGCCCCGGATTATGGACAGGGCCCCCAGAGACCCAGTACTTC.

The rearrangement links TRBV3-1 (or the pseudogene TRBV3-2) to TRBJ1-3; TRBD1 matches 9 bases. CDR1 LGHDT and CDR2 YNNKEL come from the germline V gene (reference sequence). The V gene end was trimmed by 4 bases and the J gene end by 0 bases; junction bases not matched to a gene: 7. This CDR3 contains 17 residues. CDR3 protein: CASSPLTGGPSGNTIYF. The CDR3 DNA sequence: TGTGCCAGCAGCCCACTGACAGGGGGTCCCTCTGGAAACACCATATATTTT.

On this clone itself: A read error may account for a junction end that differs from germline. The chain recombines TRBV7-7 with TRBJ2-5; 8 bases fit TRBD2. This CDR3 contains 16 residues. CDR1 and CDR2 from the germline V gene are SSHAT and FNYEAQ (reference sequence). CDR3 sequence (DNA): TGTGCTAGCAGCTTAGGGGGTAGCGGGAACCAAGAGACCCAGTACTTC. This encodes CASSLGGSGNQETQYF.

The genes are TRBV25-1 and TRBJ2-5; D unclear. Trimming left V 1 base short and J 5 bases short, with 14 bases between. Germline V gives CDR1 MGHDK, CDR2 SYGVNS. The CDR3 consists of 15 residues. This CDR3 is CASSELRVSQETQYF. The CDR3 region has the DNA TGTGCCAGCAGTGAATTACGGGTTTCCCAGGAGACCCAGTACTTC.

The rearrangement uses TRBV5-4 and TRBJ1-1, with a possible D match to TRBD1 (6 bases). From germline, CDR1 is SGHNT and CDR2 YYREEE (reference sequence). Trimming pared 2 bases from V and 4 bases from J, leaving 9 bases between. This CDR3 region has 13 residues. CDR3 DNA sequence: TGTGCCAGCAGCTTTGGAGGGGGCACTGAAGCTTTCTTT. As protein: CASSFGGGTEAFF.

The chain links TRBV11-1 to TRBJ2-5; weak D call: TRBD1 (7 bases). The CDR3 is 15 amino acids. With 5 bases removed from V and 5 bases from J, the gap between germline ends came to 18 bases. Germline CDR1 SGHAT, CDR2 FQDESV (reference sequence). The CDR3 sequence: CASSLSPTGRETQYF. CDR3 coding DNA: TGTGCCAGCAGCCTTTCCCCGACAGGGAGGGAGACCCAGTACTTC.

V is TRBV4-3 and J is TRBJ1-1; TRBD1 aligns across 12 bases. V lost 1 base and J lost 0; bases outside the gene matches: 3. The germline gives CDR1 LGHNA, CDR2 YSLEER. The CDR3 runs 17 residues. The chain's CDR3 is CASSQGDRGPVNTEAFF. The DNA for the CDR3 is TGCGCCAGCAGCCAAGGGGACAGGGGGCCAGTGAACACTGAAGCTTTCTTT.

V and J are TRBV11-1 and TRBJ2-1, with D possibly being TRBD2 (5 bases). Trimming took 0 bases from V and 8 from J, leaving 5 bases between them. This CDR3 region has 12 residues. Germline V gene lookup returns CDR1 SGHAT and CDR2 FQDESV (reference sequence). The CDR3 is CASSLAGDEQFF. DNA for the CDR3: TGTGCCAGCAGCTTAGCGGGAGATGAGCAGTTCTTC.

This rearrangement joins TRBV7-2 to TRBJ2-5; 12 bases are shared with TRBD2. The CDR3 contains 15 residues. Germline values: CDR1 SGHTA, CDR2 FQGNSA. J gave up 9 bases and V 5 bases, and 10 bases lay outside the gene matches. CDR3 sequence (DNA): TGTGCCAGCAGCACCAGACTAGCGGGGGCGGAGGCCCAGTACTTC. This sequence encodes CASSTRLAGAEAQYF.

The V and J genes are TRBV29-1 and TRBJ1-5, with D uncertain. The ends were cut back, 6 bases at V and 5 bases at J, with 11 bases in the middle. Germline assignment: CDR1 SQVTM and CDR2 ANQGSEA. CDR3 length equals 12 residues. The CDR3 nucleotides are TGCAGCGTAAGGGATGGCGATCAGCCCCAGCATTTT. It specifies CSVRDGDQPQHF.

The rearrangement joins TRBV5-1 to TRBJ2-1; a weak D match, TRBD2 (6 bases). The CDR3 has 15 residues. Germline CDR1 reads SGHRS; CDR2 reads YFSETQ. Trimming removed 0 bases from V and 0 bases from J, with 7 bases in between. CDR3 DNA: TGCGCCAGCAGCTTGGCTAGCGACTCCTACAATGAGCAGTTCTTC. The encoded protein is CASSLASDSYNEQFF.

V is TRBV4-3 and J is TRBJ2-2; D remains unclear. Germline V CDR1 and CDR2: LGHNA, YSLEER. The CDR3 is made up of 13 amino acids. V shed 3 bases and J shed 6 bases, with 8 bases lying between them. CDR3 in DNA: TGCGCCAGCAGCCATGTAGTTCCCGGGGAGCTGTTTTTT. Translated, it gives CASSHVVPGELFF.

The chain links TRBV2 to TRBJ2-1; no reliable D call. There are 15 residues in the CDR3. The V end lost 0 bases, the J end lost 0 bases, and 6 bases lay between the germline ends. The germline gives CDR1 SNHLY, CDR2 FYNNEI. CDR3 nucleotides: TGTGCCAGCAGTGAAGCAGGCTACTCCTACAATGAGCAGTTCTTC. Translating it yields CASSEAGYSYNEQFF.

V is TRBV18 and J is TRBJ2-7; TRBD2 matches at 8 bases. The CDR3 is 14 residues long. Per germline, CDR1 KGHSH and CDR2 LQKENI. V shed 2 bases and J 3 bases; nucleotides not matched to a gene: 3. CDR3 region: CASSPSGGNYEQYF. CDR3 in DNA: TGTGCCAGCTCACCATCGGGGGGGAACTACGAGCAGTACTTC.

The chain has TRBV15 and TRBJ1-3; D gene unclear. Trimming cost V 0 bases and J 2 bases, with 17 bases left between them. CDR1 is LNHNV, CDR2 YYDKDF, per germline (reference sequence). The CDR3 contains 18 residues. CDR3 residues: CATSRDRGRTLAGNTIYF. For the CDR3, the DNA is TGTGCCACCAGCAGAGATCGAGGCAGAACCCTGGCTGGAAACACCATATATTTT.